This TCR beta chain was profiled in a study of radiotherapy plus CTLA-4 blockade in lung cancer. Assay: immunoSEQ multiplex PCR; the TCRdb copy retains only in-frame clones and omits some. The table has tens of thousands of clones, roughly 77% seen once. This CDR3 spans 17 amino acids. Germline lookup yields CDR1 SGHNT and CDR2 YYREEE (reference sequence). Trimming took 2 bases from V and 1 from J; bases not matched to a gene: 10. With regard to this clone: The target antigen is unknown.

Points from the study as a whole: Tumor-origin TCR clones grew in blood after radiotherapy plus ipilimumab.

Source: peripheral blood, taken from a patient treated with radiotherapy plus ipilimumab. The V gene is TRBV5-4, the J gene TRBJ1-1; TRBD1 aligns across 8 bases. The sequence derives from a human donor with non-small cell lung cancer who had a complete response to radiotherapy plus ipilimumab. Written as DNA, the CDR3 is TGTGCCAGCAGCTTAGATATCGCAGGGGGCCCGAACACTGAAGCTTTCTTT. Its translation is CASSLDIAGGPNTEAFF.